This TCR beta chain was observed in a study of blood T cell repertoires in COVID-19. Participant reports of clinical history set cohort assignment. Symptom resolution, clearance, or two negative PCRs marked donors in Cohort 3 as recovered. Germline V lookup: CDR1 SGHTA, CDR2 FQGNSA. This CDR3 is 15 amino acids long. Trimming removed 1 base at V and 4 bases at J, with 14 bases between. TCRdb keeps only in-frame clones here, not all; method: immunoSEQ multiplex PCR. The table lists under 350,000 clones, more than 90% of them singletons, with roughly 2.5% in the top ten. The specimen was PBMCs or T cells enriched from blood (not recorded which). The rearrangement links TRBV7-2 to TRBJ2-7; perhaps TRBD2 as D (6 bases). This clonotype originated in a man between 60 and 70 years old who had recovered from COVID-19. Here the CDR3 reads CASSLGLWGEYEQYF. CDR3 bases: TGTGCCAGCAGCTTAGGTCTTTGGGGGGAATACGAGCAGTACTTC. The whole variable domain, remainder taken from reference TRBV7-2 and TRBJ2-7, is GAGVSQSPSNKVTEKGKDVELRCDPISGHTALYWYRQSLGQGLEFLIYFQGNSAPDKSGLPSDRFSAERTGGSVSTLTIQRTQQEDSAVYLCASSLGLWGEYEQYFGPGTRLTVT.